This entry lists 6 T cell receptor beta chains sequenced from one sample in a study of T cell repertoires in cytomegalovirus infection. TCRdb called the reads again in MiXCR, with one record for every CDR3 protein. The table includes about 360,000 distinct CDR3 sequences, about 35% detected once. These TCRs are of unknown antigen specificity. Source: cultured PBMCs, taken from culture after CMV antigen stimulation. These receptors were taken from a human donor in good health (CMV status not recorded). Some clones in this sample may be carry-over from other donors' samples.

This clonotype was detected a few times. V and J are TRBV7-6 and TRBJ1-1, with no clear D. The germline CDR1 and CDR2 sequences are SGHVS and FNYEAQ. The V and J ends lost 4 bases and 4 bases respectively, with 16 bases between them. This CDR3 contains 15 residues. This chain's CDR3 is CASSSESLGITEAFF. Here the CDR3 DNA reads TGTGCCAGCAGCTCCGAGAGTTTGGGGATCACTGAAGCTTTCTTT. Supplemented by reference TRBV7-6 and TRBJ1-1, the full variable domain reads GAGVSQSPRYKVTKRGQDVALRCDPISGHVSLYWYRQALGQGPEFLTYFNYEAQQDKSGLPNDRFSAERPEGSISTLTIQRTEQRDSAMYRCASSSESLGITEAFFGQGTRLTVV.

This clonotype came up many times. This chain connects TRBV19 to TRBJ2-5; D gene uncertain. Germline V gene sequence: CDR1 LNHDA, CDR2 SQIVND (reference sequence). The V and J ends lost 9 bases and 3 bases respectively, with 8 bases between them. The CDR3 is 11 amino acids. The CDR3 sequence is CASSIKETQYF. For the CDR3, the DNA is TGTGCCAGCAGCATTAAAGAGACCCAGTACTTC.

This clonotype has only a few counts. The chain recombines TRBV11-3 with TRBJ2-2, with D hard to call. Trimming stripped 6 bases from V and 6 bases from J, with 11 bases between. The CDR3 runs 13 residues. The germline gives CDR1 SGHNT, CDR2 YENEEA. CDR3 nucleotide sequence: TGTGCCAGCAGGGGCGAGTGGTCCGGGGAGCTGTTTTTT. Protein: CASRGEWSGELFF.

The V call is TRBV11-2, the J call TRBJ1-1, with D possibly being TRBD1 (5 bases). From germline, CDR1 is SGHAT and CDR2 FQNNGV. The CDR3 is 14 residues long. The ends were cut back, 2 bases at V and 5 bases at J, with 12 bases in the middle. CDR3 nucleotide sequence: TGTGCCAGCAGCTTACCAGGGAGGGAGACTGAAGCTTTCTTT. Translating it yields CASSLPGRETEAFF.

J is TRBJ2-5 and V is TRBV19; D is undetermined. The V gene's germline CDR1 is LNHDA and CDR2 SQIVND (reference sequence). Trimming stripped 6 bases from V and 4 bases from J, with 9 bases between. The CDR3 has 12 residues. CDR3 DNA sequence: TGTGCCAGTAGCCACTCGCGAGAGACCCAGTACTTC. Translation: CASSHSRETQYF.

The CDR3 sequence is CASSQGTGAGNTIYF. As DNA, the CDR3 is TGTGCCAGCAGCCAAGGGACAGGGGCTGGAAACACCATATATTTT. The genes are TRBV4-2 and TRBJ1-3; the match to TRBD1 covers 9 bases. V lost 1 base and J lost 2; bases outside the gene matches: 0. The CDR3 runs to 15 residues. Germline CDR1 is LGHNA and CDR2 is YNFKEQ.